These T cell receptor beta chains were read from a single sample in a study of CXCR3-negative and CXCR3-positive naive CD8 T cells. Using the 5' RACE reads, TCRdb records one entry per CDR3 protein without DNA. This repertoire includes tens of thousands of distinct CDR3 sequences. Sequenced sample: naive CXCR3- CD8+ T cells from blood. These receptors were taken from a human donor in good health. Some clones in this sample may be carry-over from other donors' samples. The CDR3 runs from the conserved cysteine through the conserved F or W.

TRBJ1-6 | 13 | TRBV12-3/TRBV12-4 | CASGLGQKLSLHF
TRBJ2-1 | 14 | TRBV29-1 | CSASGDISYNEQFF
TRBJ2-5 | 16 | TRBV9 | CASSVEDSGGQETQYF
TRBJ2-7 | 13 | TRBV29-1 | CSVEEDDSYEQYF
TRBJ2-7 | 14 | TRBV7-2 | CASSLWDSSYEQYF
TRBJ2-1 | 15 | TRBV29-1 | CSVFPAEGSYNEQFF
TRBJ2-1 | 14 | TRBV15 | CATSGKGEDNEQFF
TRBJ1-4 | 13 | TRBV6-6 | CASRPGSNEKLFF
TRBJ1-1 | 14 | TRBV11-2 | CASSYKGAGTEAFF
TRBJ2-1 | 14 | TRBV7-3 | CASSVGGPENEQFF
TRBJ2-2 | 14 | TRBV4-1 | CASSQLSGLGELFF
TRBJ2-5 | 14 | TRBV6-5 | CASKLAGGLETQYF
TRBJ2-3 | 14 | TRBV6-4 | CASSETGVTDTQYF
TRBJ2-2 | 17 | TRBV5-1 | CASSPRTSGGFTGELFF
TRBJ2-3 | 16 | TRBV6-2/TRBV6-3 | CASSYPLGQGVDTQYF
TRBJ1-5 | 13 | TRBV6-2/TRBV6-3 | CASTLQGNQPQHF
TRBJ1-2 | 14 | TRBV29-1 | CSVDVGQGSYGYTF
TRBJ2-1 | 13 | TRBV7-9 | CASNSPGQGEQFF
TRBJ1-1 | 17 | TRBV5-1 | CASSLEWSEAQNTEAFF
TRBJ1-2 | 11 | TRBV23-1 | CASRTSGGYTF
TRBJ2-5 | 13 | TRBV12-3/TRBV12-4 | CASSLPRVETQYF
TRBJ2-3 | 15 | TRBV7-9 | CASSLQGATADTQYF
TRBJ1-1 | 16 | TRBV28 | CASSLDVGPLNTEAFF
TRBJ2-7 | 15 | TRBV7-2 | CASSLAEDTIYEQYF
TRBJ2-7 | 14 | TRBV6-2/TRBV6-3 | CASSYNPTPEEQYF
TRBJ1-6 | 15 | TRBV6-5 | CASSYGTGGNSPLHF
TRBJ1-1 | 15 | TRBV7-9 | CASSPPLPRNTEAFF
TRBJ2-5 | 14 | TRBV20-1 | CSARAGEGQETQYF
TRBJ2-3 | 18 | TRBV29-1 | CSVEGLAGVTKKWDTQYF
TRBJ2-5 | 15 | TRBV19 | CASSTLAGGQETQYF
TRBJ2-1 | 12 | TRBV28 | CASSLIYHEQFF
TRBJ2-7 | 16 | TRBV25-1 | CASSDSLAGESYEQYF
TRBJ2-6 | 15 | TRBV7-3 | CASSLGLSGANVLTF
TRBJ2-7 | 13 | TRBV18 | CASSGPGPYEQYF
TRBJ1-2 | 13 | TRBV4-1 | CASSQDSDYGYTF
TRBJ2-1 | 14 | TRBV20-1 | CSARRREYGNEQFF
TRBJ2-2 | 14 | TRBV29-1 | CSAPAGTNTGELFF
TRBJ2-1 | 14 | TRBV7-2 | CASSSSGESNEQFF
TRBJ2-7 | 14 | TRBV27 | CASRAGASTYEQYF
TRBJ2-1 | 14 | TRBV5-5 | CASLTKGLDNEQFF
TRBJ2-2 | 16 | TRBV7-9 | CASSSRGDSHTGELFF
TRBJ1-6 | 14 | TRBV12-3/TRBV12-4 | CASSSGTVNSPLHF
TRBJ2-3 | 15 | TRBV7-9 | CASSFGTSGTDTQYF
TRBJ2-5 | 14 | TRBV6-2/TRBV6-3 | CASLGTTIKETQYF
TRBJ2-1 | 12 | TRBV7-8 | CASSFTDGEQFF
TRBJ2-1 | 15 | TRBV19 | CASSMASGAYNEQFF
TRBJ2-2 | 13 | TRBV20-1 | CSAGDFQTGELFF
TRBJ1-1 | 14 | TRBV12-3/TRBV12-4 | CASSRGGGNTEAFF
TRBJ2-7 | 14 | TRBV29-1 | CSVDSGTSSYEQYF
TRBJ2-1 | 14 | TRBV29-1 | CSVAGTSRMDEQFF
TRBJ1-6 | 13 | TRBV14 | CASSPIDNSPLHF